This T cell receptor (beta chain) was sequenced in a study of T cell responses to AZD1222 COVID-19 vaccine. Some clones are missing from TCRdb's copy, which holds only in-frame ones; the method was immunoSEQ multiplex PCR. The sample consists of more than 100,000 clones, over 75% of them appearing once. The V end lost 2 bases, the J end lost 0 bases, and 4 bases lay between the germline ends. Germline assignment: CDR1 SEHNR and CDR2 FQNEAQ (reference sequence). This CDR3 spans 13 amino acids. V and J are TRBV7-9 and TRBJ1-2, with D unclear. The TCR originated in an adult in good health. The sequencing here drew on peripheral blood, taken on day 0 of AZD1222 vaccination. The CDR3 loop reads CASSLNSNYGYTF. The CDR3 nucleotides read TGTGCCAGCAGCTTAAATTCTAACTATGGCTACACCTTC.